The clone carrying this T cell receptor beta chain was seen a handful of times. Its antigen is undetermined. Germline-derived CDR1 and CDR2 are SGHRS and YFSETQ. The V gene lost 2 bases and the J gene lost 1 base, with 6 bases spanning the gap. This CDR3 has 13 residues. The record originates from a study of cytomegalovirus exposure and HLA in healthy donors. General study results and limits: Immune exposure data for these donors was limited to CMV serostatus. For most TCR beta V segments, an earlier analysis put the productive rate at about 90% or about 30% of the time. A likely sequencing artifact accounted for one observed cluster of highly shared sequence variants.

The primer mix had 60 Vbeta and 13 Jbeta primers. Here immunoSEQ multiplex PCR was the method, and the copy in TCRdb shows in-frame clones only, minus some. Altogether over 150,000 clones are present, roughly 65% being singletons, with the ten largest covering 4.5%. This clonotype was obtained from a young woman in good health and CMV-seropositive. Input material: PBMCs. This chain joins TRBV5-1 and TRBJ1-1, with D tentatively TRBD1 (5 bases). The CDR3 DNA sequence: TGCGCCAGCAGCTTTGGACAGAACACTGAAGCTTTCTTT. Protein sequence: CASSFGQNTEAFF.